One T cell receptor (beta chain) is described in this entry. These data come from a study of blood T cell repertoires in COVID-19. At the level of the study: The samples span acute and convalescent COVID-19 from the United States, Italy and Spain. T cells, B-cell-depleted T cells, or PBMCs supplied cDNA or gDNA.

In the authors' methods: Nucleated cell number was recorded as an estimate derived from reference gene primer amplification. The protocol was immunoSEQ multiplex PCR, while the TCRdb copy is restricted to in-frame clones and leaves out a portion. For V, J and clone size, that table is used; D and trimming come from the DNA. In the table there are roughly 16,000 clones, 81% of which are singletons. The sequenced sample was peripheral blood. This TCR came from a man aged 55 to 70 with acute or convalescent COVID-19.

CDR3 nucleotides: TGTGCCAGCAGCGCGAGTACTAATTCACCCCTCCACTTT. Protein: CASSASTNSPLHF. The chain carries TRBV9 and TRBJ1-6, with D unclear. In germline, CDR1 is SGDLS, CDR2 YYNGEE. The V end lost 3 bases, the J end lost 6 bases, and 7 bases lay between the germline ends. The CDR3 has 13 amino acids.